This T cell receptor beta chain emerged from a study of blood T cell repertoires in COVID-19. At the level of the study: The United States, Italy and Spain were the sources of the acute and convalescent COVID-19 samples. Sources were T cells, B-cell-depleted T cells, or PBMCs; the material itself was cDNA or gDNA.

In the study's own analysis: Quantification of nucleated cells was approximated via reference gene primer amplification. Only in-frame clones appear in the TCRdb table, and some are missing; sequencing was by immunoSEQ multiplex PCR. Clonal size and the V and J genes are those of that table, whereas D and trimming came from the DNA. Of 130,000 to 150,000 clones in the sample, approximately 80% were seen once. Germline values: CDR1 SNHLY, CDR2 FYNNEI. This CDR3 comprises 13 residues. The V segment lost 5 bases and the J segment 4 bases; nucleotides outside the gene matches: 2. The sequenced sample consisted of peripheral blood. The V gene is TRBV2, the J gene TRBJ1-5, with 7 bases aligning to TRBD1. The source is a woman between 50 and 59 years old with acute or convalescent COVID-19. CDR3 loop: CASSLTGNQPQHF. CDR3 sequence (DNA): TGTGCCAGCAGTCTGACAGGGAATCAGCCCCAGCATTTT.